Following are 22 T cell receptor beta chains from one sample sequenced in a study of shared clonotypes between healthy human individuals. Profiling relied on immunoSEQ multiplex PCR, and the TCRdb table lists in-frame clones only, not all of them. The table includes 1,500,000 or so clones, roughly 95% detected once. The specimen was naive CD4+ T cells sorted from blood. Stated subset: CD45RA+ positively selected. The receptors shown here come from a man aged 25 to 45 in good health.

The V gene is TRBV7-6, the J gene TRBJ2-5, with 12 bases identical to TRBD2. Germline lookup yields CDR1 SGHVS and CDR2 FNYEAQ. The CDR3 loop spans 19 amino acids. Germline trimming cut 5 bases from V and 5 bases from J; bases unmatched to any gene: 18. CDR3 protein: CASSPRPGTSGSRGETQYF. The CDR3, as DNA: TGTGCCAGCAGCCCTAGACCCGGGACTAGCGGGTCCCGTGGGGAGACCCAGTACTTC.

This clone was picked up one time. The V call is TRBV9, the J call TRBJ2-1, with TRBD2 matching over 8 bases. The CDR3 covers 14 residues. V trimming: 5 bases; J trimming: 9 bases; junction bases outside the gene matches: 10. Germline CDR1 reads SGDLS; CDR2 reads YYNGEE. This CDR3 is CASREREFEGEQFF. The CDR3 coding sequence is TGTGCCAGCAGGGAGCGGGAGTTTGAGGGTGAGCAGTTCTTC.

The chain couples TRBV19 to TRBJ2-1; D remains unclear. Per the germline V gene, CDR1 is LNHDA and CDR2 is SQIVND (reference sequence). V was shortened by 7 bases and J by 0 bases, with 22 bases between the two germline ends. This CDR3 contains 18 residues. The CDR3, as DNA: TGTGCCAGTACCCCAGGACCAATCAAATACTTCTCCTACAATGAGCAGTTCTTC. Translating it yields CASTPGPIKYFSYNEQFF.

This chain joins TRBV5-6 and TRBJ2-7; D not certain. Germline V gives CDR1 SGHDT, CDR2 YYEEEE. V lost 0 bases and J lost 1, with 8 bases in between. CDR3 length: 14 residues. This CDR3 reads CASSLGLGSYEQYF. In DNA form, the CDR3 reads TGTGCCAGCAGCTTGGGTCTAGGATCCTACGAGCAGTACTTC.

V is TRBV5-1 and J is TRBJ1-3; a weak D match, TRBD1 (5 bases). The CDR3 has 18 amino acids. Germline V gene lookup returns CDR1 SGHRS and CDR2 YFSETQ. Trimming left V 0 bases short and J 0 bases short, with 16 bases between. As DNA, the CDR3 is TGCGCCAGCAGCTTGGGCCCAGGGTCCCCCAGCTCTGGAAACACCATATATTTT. Its protein product is CASSLGPGSPSSGNTIYF.

In the case of this clone: Other DNA sequences of this sample code for an identical CDR3. The chain recombines TRBV7-2 with TRBJ1-5, with no clear D. The CDR3 totals 14 residues. Trimming removed 1 base from V and 1 base from J, with 5 bases in between. Germline V gene lookup returns CDR1 SGHTA and CDR2 FQGNSA. DNA for the CDR3: TGTGCCAGCAGCTTAGGTCAGAGCAATCAGCCCCAGCATTTT. Amino acid sequence: CASSLGQSNQPQHF. The whole variable domain, remainder taken from reference TRBV7-2 and TRBJ1-5, is GAGVSQSPSNKVTEKGKDVELRCDPISGHTALYWYRQSLGQGLEFLIYFQGNSAPDKSGLPSDRFSAERTGGSVSTLTIQRTQQEDSAVYLCASSLGQSNQPQHFGDGTRLSIL.

This chain uses TRBV7-8 with TRBJ2-5; D not certain. Trimming left V 3 bases short and J 7 bases short, with 6 bases between. CDR3 length: 11 amino acids. Germline CDR1 is SGHVS and CDR2 is FQNEAQ. CDR3 nucleotide sequence: TGTGCCAGCAGCTTGTCGAGGACCCAGTACTTC. Protein product: CASSLSRTQYF.

This clone was observed a single time. V usage is TRBV20-1 and J usage is TRBJ1-2, with D possibly being TRBD1 (5 bases). Per germline, CDR1 DFQATT and CDR2 SNEGSKA (reference sequence). This CDR3 has 10 residues. The ends were cut back, 5 bases at V and 4 bases at J, with 5 bases in the middle. The CDR3 loop is CSAGAYGYTF. For the CDR3, the DNA is TGCAGTGCTGGGGCCTATGGCTACACCTTC.

DNA for the CDR3: TGTGCCAGCAGCTTAGCCGTACAGGGTCACTATGGCTACACCTTC. Translation: CASSLAVQGHYGYTF. The genes are TRBV7-8 and TRBJ1-2, with D possibly TRBD1 on 6 matching bases. The CDR3 runs 15 residues. Germline loops: CDR1 SGHVS, CDR2 FQNEAQ. The germline V and J ends were trimmed by 0 bases and 3 bases, with 11 bases remaining between them.

J is TRBJ1-1 and V is TRBV6-4, with D unclear. The germline V and J ends were trimmed by 8 bases and 0 bases, with 13 bases remaining between them. The CDR3 runs 14 residues. The germline V gene has CDR1 MRHNA and CDR2 SNTAGT. In nucleotides, the CDR3 is TGTGCCAGCTCTCCGAGGCCGATGAACACTGAAGCTTTCTTT. Its protein product is CASSPRPMNTEAFF.

V and J are TRBV2 and TRBJ2-7; perhaps TRBD2 as D (6 bases). CDR1 SNHLY and CDR2 FYNNEI come from the germline V gene. Deletions cut 5 bases from V and 3 bases from J, with 17 bases between. The CDR3 extends over 15 amino acids. CDR3 protein: CASSLSQGGHYEQYF. CDR3 bases: TGTGCCAGCAGTCTTTCGCAGGGAGGTCACTACGAGCAGTACTTC.

About this clone itself: Other DNA variants within this sample encode the same CDR3. The gene calls are TRBV2 and TRBJ1-1; D is undetermined. The V end was cut by 2 bases, the J end by 2 bases, with 0 bases between. The CDR3 length is 11 residues. The germline V gene encodes CDR1 SNHLY and CDR2 FYNNEI. The CDR3 coding sequence is TGTGCCAGCAGTGAAAACACTGAAGCTTTCTTT. Protein product: CASSENTEAFF.

The chain links TRBV18 to TRBJ2-2, with D perhaps matching TRBD2 (6 bases). CDR3 length: 15 residues. The ends were cut back, 4 bases at V and 4 bases at J, with 13 bases in the middle. Per germline, CDR1 KGHSH and CDR2 LQKENI. CDR3 residues: CASSHEGAGTGELFF. CDR3 DNA: TGTGCCAGCTCACACGAGGGAGCGGGCACCGGGGAGCTGTTTTTT.

The chain uses TRBV28 and TRBJ1-5; D is ambiguous. Trimming removed 8 bases from V and 0 bases from J, with 14 bases in between. Per germline, CDR1 MDHEN and CDR2 SYDVKM. This CDR3 region has 15 residues. Written as DNA, the CDR3 is TGTGCCAGCCGCGCCTACATTTATAGCAATCAGCCCCAGCATTTT. Amino acid sequence: CASRAYIYSNQPQHF.

This chain connects TRBV6-1 to TRBJ1-2; the D is unclear. The CDR3 is 13 residues long. Per the germline V gene, CDR1 is MNHNS and CDR2 is SASEGT. The germline V and J ends were trimmed by 2 bases and 8 bases, with 12 bases remaining between them. In DNA form, the CDR3 reads TGTGCCAGCAGTGAACAATATTCGCGCGGCTACACCTTC. This gives the protein CASSEQYSRGYTF.

This sequence joins TRBV28 and TRBJ1-4; D ambiguous. The germline V and J ends were trimmed by 3 bases and 8 bases, with 10 bases remaining between them. The CDR3 consists of 13 residues. The germline gives CDR1 MDHEN, CDR2 SYDVKM. The CDR3 sequence: CASSFRRPEKLFF. The CDR3 bases are TGTGCCAGCAGTTTCCGGAGACCGGAAAAACTGTTTTTT.

The chain couples TRBV6-4 to TRBJ2-3; the match to TRBD2 covers 16 bases. The CDR3 runs 17 residues. Germline-derived CDR1 and CDR2 are MRHNA and SNTAGT. V trimming: 5 bases; J trimming: 4 bases; junction bases outside the gene matches: 6. CDR3 sequence: CASSRYGTSGRADTQYF. CDR3 sequence (DNA): TGTGCCAGCAGTCGATATGGGACTAGCGGGAGGGCAGATACGCAGTATTTT.

The J gene is TRBJ2-7, the V gene TRBV14; D gene unclear. The germline CDR1 and CDR2 sequences are SGHDN and FVKESK. Between the trimmed V and J ends, which lost 1 base and 2 bases, there was a span of 12 bases. The CDR3 has 15 residues. This CDR3 is CASSQGSGRPYEQYF. The CDR3 nucleotides are TGTGCCAGCAGCCAAGGTTCCGGCAGACCCTACGAGCAGTACTTC.

V usage is TRBV18 and J usage is TRBJ1-5; D is undetermined. Per germline, CDR1 KGHSH and CDR2 LQKENI. With 2 bases removed from V and 4 bases from J, the gap between germline ends came to 9 bases. The CDR3 contains 14 residues. The CDR3 here is CASSPYSSNQPQHF. CDR3 DNA: TGTGCCAGCTCACCATACTCCAGTAATCAGCCCCAGCATTTT.

This chain uses TRBV7-9 with TRBJ2-6; D tentatively fits TRBD1 or TRBD2 (5 bases each). Trimming pared 3 bases from V and 2 bases from J, leaving 11 bases between. This CDR3 contains 16 residues. Germline V lookup: CDR1 SEHNR, CDR2 FQNEAQ (reference sequence). The CDR3 is CASSFIRGPGANVLTF. In DNA form, the CDR3 reads TGTGCCAGCAGCTTTATTCGGGGACCTGGGGCCAACGTCCTGACTTTC.

This chain joins TRBV5-6 and TRBJ2-7; D uncertain. The CDR3 runs to 11 residues. V gave up 7 bases and J gave up 5 bases, with 10 bases separating them. Germline V gene data show CDR1 as SGHDT and CDR2 as YYEEEE. CDR3 bases: TGTGCCAGCTTTGGTAGGGACGAGCAGTACTTC. It translates to CASFGRDEQYF.

The chain couples TRBV6-6 to TRBJ1-4, with a possible D match to TRBD1 (6 bases). CDR1 and CDR2 (germline): MNHNY, SVGAGI (reference sequence). The CDR3 covers 15 residues. V lost 3 bases and J lost 7, with 15 bases in between. The CDR3 is CASSYSTGGTEKLFF. DNA of the CDR3: TGTGCCAGCAGTTATTCGACAGGAGGTACTGAAAAACTGTTTTTT.